This T cell receptor (beta chain) was recovered during a study of regulatory T cells in long-lasting Graves disease. Whole-study findings and limits: TRBV28 was favored in persistent disease, as were TRBJ1-2 and TRBJ2-5.

This clonotype was found a few times. Its target is unknown. Combining iRepertoire HTBI primers with Arm-PCR of CDR3 regions, the authors built TCR beta libraries. Via MiXCR, TCRdb re-called the multiplex PCR reads, giving one row per CDR3 protein. The sample carries nearly 350,000 distinct CDR3 sequences, 15% to 20% recorded once. The CDR3 is made up of 15 amino acids. Trimming cost V 2 bases and J 5 bases; bases outside gene matches: 6. Germline CDR1 reads GTSNPN; CDR2 reads SVGIG (reference sequence). Time point given: persistent/refractory GD, antithyroid drugs over 5 years with positive TRAb. Construction of the TCR library relied on RNA isolated from PBMCs. The authors diagnosed Graves' disease using American Thyroid Association guidelines.

Material: peripheral blood mononuclear cells (PBMCs), obtained when the disease was refractory, from a patient treated with antithyroid drugs. The sequence was collected from a female donor with Graves disease. The V and J genes are TRBV30 and TRBJ2-2; 9 nucleotides line up with TRBD1. The CDR3, as DNA: TGTGCCTGGAGTACTGGGACAGGGTTAACCGGGGAGCTGTTTTTT. The encoded protein is CAWSTGTGLTGELFF. The full variable domain, with the rest looked up from reference TRBV30 and TRBJ2-2, is SQTIHQWPATLVQPVGSPLSLECTVEGTSNPNLYWYRQAAGRGLQLLFYSVGIGQISSEVPQNLSASRPQDRQFILSSKKLLLSDSGFYLCAWSTGTGLTGELFFGEGSRLTVL.